This T cell receptor beta chain was profiled in a study of cytomegalovirus exposure and HLA in healthy donors. In its sample, this clone was seen a few times. What it binds is unknown. Germline loops: CDR1 SQVTM, CDR2 ANQGSEA. The CDR3 is made up of 14 amino acids. J gave up 8 bases and V 1 base, and 6 bases lay outside the gene matches. Primers included in the PCR were 60 Vbeta and 13 Jbeta primers. Profiled with immunoSEQ multiplex PCR; TCRdb holds only in-frame clones, not every one. Seen here are some 200,000 clones, roughly four fifths observed once, and the top ten hold around 0.2%. Regarding the study as a whole: Later work found that TCR association rates differed between HLA loci; DRB1 had the most and HLA-C the fewest. Reports indicate that TCR beta sequences accurately predicted the HLA-A and HLA-B alleles of most subjects.

This chain uses TRBV29-1 with TRBJ2-1; 9 bases agree with TRBD2. This receptor was identified in a girl aged 2 to 10 in good health and CMV-seronegative. Sequenced input: PBMCs. CDR3 nucleotides: TGCAGCGTTGAAGCTGGACTAGCGTTAGATGAGCAGTTCTTC. Amino acid sequence: CSVEAGLALDEQFF.